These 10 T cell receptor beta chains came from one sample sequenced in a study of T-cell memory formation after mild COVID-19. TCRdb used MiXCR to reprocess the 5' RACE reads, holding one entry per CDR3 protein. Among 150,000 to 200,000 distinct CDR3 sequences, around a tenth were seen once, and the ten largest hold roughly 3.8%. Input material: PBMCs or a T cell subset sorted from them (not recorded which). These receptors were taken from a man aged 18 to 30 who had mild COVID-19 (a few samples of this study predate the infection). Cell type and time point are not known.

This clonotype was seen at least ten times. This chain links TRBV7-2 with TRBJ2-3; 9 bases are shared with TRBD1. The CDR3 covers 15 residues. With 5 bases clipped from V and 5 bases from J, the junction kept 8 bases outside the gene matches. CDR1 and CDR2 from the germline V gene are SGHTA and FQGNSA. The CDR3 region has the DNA TGTGCCAGCAGCCTAGTAGGGACAGGGAAAGATACGCAGTATTTT. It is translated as CASSLVGTGKDTQYF.

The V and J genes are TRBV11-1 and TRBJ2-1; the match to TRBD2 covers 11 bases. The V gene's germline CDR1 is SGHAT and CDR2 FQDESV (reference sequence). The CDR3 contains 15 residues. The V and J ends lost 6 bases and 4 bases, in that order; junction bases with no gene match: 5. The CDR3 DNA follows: TGTGCCAGCAGACAACTAGCGGGGGAATACAATGAGCAGTTCTTC. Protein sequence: CASRQLAGEYNEQFF. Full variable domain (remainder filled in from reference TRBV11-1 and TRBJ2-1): EAEVAQSPRYKITEKSQAVAFWCDPISGHATLYWYRQILGQGPELLVQFQDESVVDDSQLPKDRFSAERLKGVDSTLKIQPAELGDSAMYLCASRQLAGEYNEQFFGPGTRLTVL.

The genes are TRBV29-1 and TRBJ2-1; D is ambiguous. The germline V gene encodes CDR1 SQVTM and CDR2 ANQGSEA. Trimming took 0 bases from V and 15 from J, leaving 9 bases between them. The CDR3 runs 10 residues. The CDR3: CSVEERTPFF. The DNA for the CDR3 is TGCAGCGTTGAAGAGAGAACTCCGTTCTTC.

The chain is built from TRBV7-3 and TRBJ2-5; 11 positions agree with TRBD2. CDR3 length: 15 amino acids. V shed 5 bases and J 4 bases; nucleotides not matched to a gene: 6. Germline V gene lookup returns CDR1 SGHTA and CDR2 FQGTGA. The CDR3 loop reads CASSRSGGASETQYF. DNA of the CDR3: TGTGCCAGCAGCCGTAGCGGGGGGGCCTCAGAGACCCAGTACTTC.

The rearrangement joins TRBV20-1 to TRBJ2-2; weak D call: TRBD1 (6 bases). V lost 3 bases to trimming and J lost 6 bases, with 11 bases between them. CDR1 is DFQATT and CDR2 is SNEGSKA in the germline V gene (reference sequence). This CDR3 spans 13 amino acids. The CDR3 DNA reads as TGCAGTGCTAGCCTGACAGGCGCCGGGGAGCTGTTTTTT. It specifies CSASLTGAGELFF.

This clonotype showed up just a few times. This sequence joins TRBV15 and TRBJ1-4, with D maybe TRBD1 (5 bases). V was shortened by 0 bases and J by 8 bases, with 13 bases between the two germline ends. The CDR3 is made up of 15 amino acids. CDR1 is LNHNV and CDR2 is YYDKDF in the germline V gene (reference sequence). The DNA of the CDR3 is TGTGCCACCAGCAGAGATAAGGGGAGGTGGGAAAAACTGTTTTTT. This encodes CATSRDKGRWEKLFF. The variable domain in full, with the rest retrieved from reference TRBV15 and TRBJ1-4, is DAMVIQNPRYQVTQFGKPVTLSCSQTLNHNVMYWYQQKSSQAPKLLFHYYDKDFNNEADTPDNFQSRRPNTSFCFLDIRSPGLGDTAMYLCATSRDKGRWEKLFFGSGTQLSVL.

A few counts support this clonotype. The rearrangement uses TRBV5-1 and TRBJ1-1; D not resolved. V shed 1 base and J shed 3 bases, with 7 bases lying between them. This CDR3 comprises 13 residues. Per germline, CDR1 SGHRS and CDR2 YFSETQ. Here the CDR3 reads CASSLSGDTEAFF. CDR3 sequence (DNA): TGCGCCAGCAGCTTGAGCGGGGACACTGAAGCTTTCTTT.

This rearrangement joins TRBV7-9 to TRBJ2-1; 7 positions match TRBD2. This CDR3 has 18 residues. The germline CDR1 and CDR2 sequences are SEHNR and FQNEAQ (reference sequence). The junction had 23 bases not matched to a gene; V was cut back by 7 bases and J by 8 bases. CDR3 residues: CASTHPGGGNIPVDEQFF. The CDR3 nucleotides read TGTGCCAGCACCCACCCCGGGGGAGGGAACATACCGGTCGATGAGCAGTTCTTC.

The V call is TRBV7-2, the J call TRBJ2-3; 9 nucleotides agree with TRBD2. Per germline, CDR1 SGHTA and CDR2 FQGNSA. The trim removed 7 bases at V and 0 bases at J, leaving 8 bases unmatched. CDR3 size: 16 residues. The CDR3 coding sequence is TGTGCCAGCAAGCTTGGCGGGGGGGCTAGCACAGATACGCAGTATTTT. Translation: CASKLGGGASTDTQYF.

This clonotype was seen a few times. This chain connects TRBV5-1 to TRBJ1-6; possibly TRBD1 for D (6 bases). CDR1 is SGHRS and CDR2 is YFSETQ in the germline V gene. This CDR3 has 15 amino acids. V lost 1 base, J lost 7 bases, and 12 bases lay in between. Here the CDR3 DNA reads TGCGCCAGCAGCTTGTTACAGGGTGGGAATTCACCCCTCCACTTT. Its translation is CASSLLQGGNSPLHF.